The source of this T cell receptor (beta chain) is a study of siplizumab effects on memory and regulatory T cells. Study outcomes and limitations: A minor share of alloreactive clones matched unstimulated subsets. The majority of clones, roughly 80-96% of proliferating CD4+ or CD8+ clones, lacked an assignable naive or memory phenotype.

Germline V gene lookup returns CDR1 MNHEY and CDR2 SMNVEV (reference sequence). This CDR3 is 12 amino acids long. V shed 10 bases, J shed 1 base, and the junction held 3 bases outside the gene matches. Some clones are missing from TCRdb's copy, which holds only in-frame ones; the method was immunoSEQ multiplex PCR. The table shows tens of thousands of clones, with roughly 89% occurring only once. Turning to this clone: The target antigen is unknown.

The sample was CD8+ T cells sorted from blood. The source of this sequence is a human donor in good health. This chain links TRBV27 with TRBJ1-2; TRBD1 matches at 7 bases. CDR3 bases: TGTGCCACCGGGGACAGTAACTATGGCTACACCTTC. It is translated as CATGDSNYGYTF.